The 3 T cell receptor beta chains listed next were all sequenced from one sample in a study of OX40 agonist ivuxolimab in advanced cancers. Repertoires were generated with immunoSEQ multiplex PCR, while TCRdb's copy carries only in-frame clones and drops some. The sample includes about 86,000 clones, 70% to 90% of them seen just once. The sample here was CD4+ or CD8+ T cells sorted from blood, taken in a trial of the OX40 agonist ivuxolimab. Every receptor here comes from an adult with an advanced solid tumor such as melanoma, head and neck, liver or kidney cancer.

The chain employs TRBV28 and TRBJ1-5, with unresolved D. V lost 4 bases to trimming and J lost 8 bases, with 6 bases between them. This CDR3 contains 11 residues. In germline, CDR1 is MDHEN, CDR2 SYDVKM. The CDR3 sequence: CASSSEKPQHF. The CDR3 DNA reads TGTGCCAGCAGTTCGGAGAAGCCCCAGCATTTT. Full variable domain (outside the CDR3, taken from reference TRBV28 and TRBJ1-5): DVKVTQSSRYLVKRTGEKVFLECVQDMDHENMFWYRQDPGLGLRLIYFSYDVKMKEKGDIPEGYSVSREKKERFSLILESASTNQTSMYLCASSSEKPQHFGDGTRLSIL.

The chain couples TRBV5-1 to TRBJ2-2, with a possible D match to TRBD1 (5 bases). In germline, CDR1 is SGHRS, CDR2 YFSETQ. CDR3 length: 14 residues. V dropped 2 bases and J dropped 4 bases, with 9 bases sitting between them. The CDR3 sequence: CASSFQGSTGELFF. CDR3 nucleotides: TGCGCCAGCAGCTTCCAGGGCAGCACCGGGGAGCTGTTTTTT.

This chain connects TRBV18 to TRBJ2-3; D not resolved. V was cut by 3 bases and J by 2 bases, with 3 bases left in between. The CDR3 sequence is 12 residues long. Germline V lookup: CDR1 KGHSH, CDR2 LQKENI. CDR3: CASSPNTDTQYF. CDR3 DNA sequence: TGTGCCAGCTCACCTAACACAGATACGCAGTATTTT.